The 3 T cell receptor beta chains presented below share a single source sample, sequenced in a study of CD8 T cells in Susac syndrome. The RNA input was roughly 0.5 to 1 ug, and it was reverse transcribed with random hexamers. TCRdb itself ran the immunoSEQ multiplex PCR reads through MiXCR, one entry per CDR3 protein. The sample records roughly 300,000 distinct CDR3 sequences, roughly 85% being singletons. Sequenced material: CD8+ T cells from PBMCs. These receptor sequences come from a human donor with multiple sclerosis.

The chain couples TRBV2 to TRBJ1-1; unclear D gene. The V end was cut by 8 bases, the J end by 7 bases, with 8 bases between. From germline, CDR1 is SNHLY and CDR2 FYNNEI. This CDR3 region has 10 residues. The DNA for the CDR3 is TGTGCCAGCGAGGGTATTGAAGCTTTCTTT. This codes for CASEGIEAFF. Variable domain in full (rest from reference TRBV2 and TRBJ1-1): EPEVTQTPSHQVTQMGQEVILRCVPISNHLYFYWYRQILGQKVEFLVSFYNNEISEKSEIFDDQFSVERPDGSNFTLKIRSTKLEDSAMYFCASEGIEAFFGQGTRLTVV.

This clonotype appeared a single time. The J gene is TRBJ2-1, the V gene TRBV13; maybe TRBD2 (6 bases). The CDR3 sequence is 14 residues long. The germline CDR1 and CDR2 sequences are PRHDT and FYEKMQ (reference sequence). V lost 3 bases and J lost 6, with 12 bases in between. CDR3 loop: CASSFGVGGNEQFF. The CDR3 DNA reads TGTGCCAGCAGCTTCGGGGTGGGGGGCAATGAGCAGTTCTTC.

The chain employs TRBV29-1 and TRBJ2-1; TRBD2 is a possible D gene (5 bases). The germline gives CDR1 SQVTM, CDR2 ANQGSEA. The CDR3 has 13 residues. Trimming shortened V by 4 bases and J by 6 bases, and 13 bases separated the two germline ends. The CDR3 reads CSVGLAQFNEQFF. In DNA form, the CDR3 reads TGCAGCGTTGGTCTAGCCCAATTCAATGAGCAGTTCTTC.